The 23 T cell receptor beta chains in this list originate from one sample, sequenced in a study of T cells in localized non-small cell lung cancer. Only in-frame clones appear in the TCRdb table, and some are missing; sequencing was by immunoSEQ multiplex PCR. The repertoire holds about 34,000 clones, with around 94% as singletons. The sequencing here drew on peripheral blood, taken before any cancer treatment. The receptors stem from a woman aged 40 to 75 with stage I lung adenocarcinoma.

This rearrangement joins TRBV5-1 to TRBJ2-1; 13 bases are shared with TRBD2. The V gene's germline CDR1 is SGHRS and CDR2 YFSETQ. V lost 5 bases and J lost 4; bases outside the gene matches: 9. CDR3 length: 17 residues. The chain's CDR3 is CASSPTRTSGGYNEQFF. The CDR3 coding sequence is TGCGCCAGCAGTCCCACTCGGACTAGCGGGGGATACAATGAGCAGTTCTTC. Drawing the rest from reference TRBV5-1 and TRBJ2-1, the complete variable domain is KAGVTQTPRYLIKTRGQQVTLSCSPISGHRSVSWYQQTPGQGLQFLFEYFSETQRNKGNFPGRFSGRQFSNSRSEMNVSTLELGDSALYLCASSPTRTSGGYNEQFFGPGTRLTVL.

The J gene is TRBJ2-1, the V gene TRBV6-6; TRBD2 aligns across 13 bases. The CDR3 contains 15 residues. Losses at the gene ends were 6 bases for V and 9 bases for J; bases not matched to a gene: 8. The germline V gene encodes CDR1 MNHNY and CDR2 SVGAGI (reference sequence). CDR3 amino acids: CASRLAGGQYIEQFF. In nucleotides, the CDR3 is TGTGCCAGCAGACTAGCGGGGGGGCAGTATATTGAGCAGTTCTTC.

The chain employs TRBV19 and TRBJ1-1; 8 positions agree with TRBD1. Trimming at V came to 9 bases and at J to 4 bases, leaving 4 bases not matched to a gene. Germline V gene sequence: CDR1 LNHDA, CDR2 SQIVND (reference sequence). This CDR3 comprises 12 residues. This CDR3 reads CASNRGGTEAFF. CDR3 DNA sequence: TGTGCCAGCAACAGGGGGGGCACTGAAGCTTTCTTT.

This rearrangement joins TRBV7-2 to TRBJ2-5, with D possibly TRBD2 on 7 matching bases. V lost 5 bases and J 1 base, leaving 11 bases between the germline ends. This CDR3 is 14 amino acids long. Germline CDR1 is SGHTA and CDR2 is FQGNSA. The CDR3 nucleotides are TGTGCCAGCAGCCTGGGGGGGCGCCAAGAGACCCAGTACTTC. Encoded protein: CASSLGGRQETQYF.

V and J are TRBV19 and TRBJ2-7; D may be TRBD1 (5 bases). The germline V and J ends were trimmed by 4 bases and 1 base, with 11 bases remaining between them. This CDR3 has 14 residues. Germline CDR1 LNHDA, CDR2 SQIVND (reference sequence). Written as DNA, the CDR3 is TGTGCCAGTAGTACAGGGTTTCCATCCTACGAGCAGTACTTC. The encoded protein is CASSTGFPSYEQYF.

The CDR3 coding sequence is TGTGCCAGCAGGACGAGTGGGGGGGCAGGCCGTTATGGCTACACCTTC. Translation: CASRTSGGAGRYGYTF. V is TRBV2 and J is TRBJ1-2; TRBD1 is a possible D gene (6 bases). The V end lost 6 bases, the J end lost 5 bases, and 22 bases lay between the germline ends. The CDR3 loop spans 16 amino acids. CDR1 and CDR2 (germline): SNHLY, FYNNEI.

This chain links TRBV7-2 with TRBJ1-1, with D possibly matching TRBD1 (5 bases). V was shortened by 4 bases and J by 2 bases, with 17 bases between the two germline ends. The CDR3 spans 16 residues. Germline CDR1 reads SGHTA; CDR2 reads FQGNSA. The CDR3 coding sequence is TGTGCCAGCAGCTCCGGACTGGGACTGATAAACACTGAAGCTTTCTTT. Translated, it gives CASSSGLGLINTEAFF.

The chain recombines TRBV27 with TRBJ2-7; D is unresolved. V lost 3 bases, J lost 2 bases, and 8 bases lay in between. CDR3 size: 13 residues. In germline, CDR1 is MNHEY, CDR2 SMNVEV (reference sequence). In DNA, the CDR3 is TGTGCCAGCAGTTTGGCCGGTGCCTACGAGCAGTACTTC. Residues: CASSLAGAYEQYF.

The V and J genes are TRBV7-9 and TRBJ2-1, with 9 bases lining up with TRBD2. Germline lookup yields CDR1 SEHNR and CDR2 FQNEAQ (reference sequence). The CDR3 runs to 15 residues. Germline trimming cut 1 base from V and 3 bases from J; bases unmatched to any gene: 1. CDR3 sequence reads: CASSLGLADYNEQFF. The CDR3 nucleotides are TGTGCCAGCAGCTTAGGACTAGCGGACTACAATGAGCAGTTCTTC. The full variable domain, completed using reference TRBV7-9 and TRBJ2-1, is DTGVSQNPRHKITKRGQNVTFRCDPISEHNRLYWYRQTLGQGPEFLTYFQNEAQLEKSRLLSDRFSAERPKGSFSTLEIQRTEQGDSAMYLCASSLGLADYNEQFFGPGTRLTVL.

The V and J genes are TRBV6-1 and TRBJ1-2, with TRBD1 as a possible D gene (5 bases). The CDR3 has 15 amino acids. Trimming shortened V by 3 bases and J by 9 bases, and 20 bases separated the two germline ends. CDR1 and CDR2 (germline): MNHNS, SASEGT. This CDR3 reads CASSDDWTTTMSYTF. CDR3 sequence (DNA): TGTGCCAGCAGTGACGATTGGACAACCACTATGAGCTACACCTTC.

The chain has TRBV11-3 and TRBJ2-7; 12 positions agree with TRBD2. The CDR3 has 15 residues. From germline, CDR1 is SGHNT and CDR2 YENEEA. J gave up 5 bases and V 4 bases, and 6 bases lay outside the gene matches. CDR3 sequence: CASSSRLAGDHEQYF. CDR3 nucleotide sequence: TGTGCCAGCAGCTCCCGACTAGCGGGGGATCACGAGCAGTACTTC.

This chain joins TRBV10-3 and TRBJ2-7; tentatively, D is TRBD1 (6 bases). The CDR3 extends over 14 amino acids. Trimming shortened V by 7 bases and J by 6 bases, and 19 bases separated the two germline ends. Germline loops: CDR1 ENHRY, CDR2 SYGVKD. Here the CDR3 reads CAITEQGSTSEQYF. CDR3 DNA: TGTGCCATCACAGAACAGGGATCAACATCCGAGCAGTACTTC.

The gene calls are TRBV9 and TRBJ1-3, with 8 bases fitting TRBD1. Trimming removed 1 base from V and 1 base from J; junction bases left unmatched: 22. The CDR3 runs to 22 residues. Germline V lookup: CDR1 SGDLS, CDR2 YYNGEE. CDR3 in DNA: TGTGCCAGCAGCGTAATTCCCATCCGGACAGGGCTGGCGCGAGAATCTGGAAACACCATATATTTT. Its protein product is CASSVIPIRTGLARESGNTIYF.

The table lists this clone with a few counts. The rearrangement uses TRBV6-1 and TRBJ2-3; possibly TRBD1 for D (7 bases). V was cut by 4 bases and J by 6 bases, with 14 bases left in between. Germline V CDR1 and CDR2: MNHNS, SASEGT. The CDR3 spans 14 residues. CDR3 sequence: CASSVARGADTQYF. The CDR3 nucleotides are TGTGCCAGCAGTGTGGCCAGGGGGGCGGATACGCAGTATTTT.

The table lists this clone with a count of one. The rearrangement uses TRBV27 and TRBJ2-4; D might be TRBD2 (7 bases). The germline V and J ends were trimmed by 6 bases and 0 bases, with 18 bases remaining between them. Germline assignment: CDR1 MNHEY and CDR2 SMNVEV (reference sequence). This CDR3 is built from 17 residues. CDR3 sequence (DNA): TGTGCCAGCAGCAATCACAGGGAGGGTTTAGCCAAAAACATTCAGTACTTC. As protein: CASSNHREGLAKNIQYF.

The chain has TRBV18 and TRBJ2-1; D is undetermined. Trimming took off 5 bases at V and 8 bases at J, with 7 bases between the two ends. Germline lookup yields CDR1 KGHSH and CDR2 LQKENI. The CDR3 length is 11 residues. The CDR3 coding sequence is TGTGCCAGCTCAGTCCTGCATGAGCAGTTCTTC. This codes for CASSVLHEQFF.

This clone was picked up one time. The V gene is TRBV15, the J gene TRBJ2-2; maybe TRBD1 (6 bases). The CDR3 is 15 amino acids. Germline lookup yields CDR1 LNHNV and CDR2 YYDKDF (reference sequence). V was pared by 1 base and J by 1 base, with 7 bases between. The CDR3 loop reads CATSRGQVNTGELFF. In nucleotides, the CDR3 is TGTGCCACCAGCAGAGGACAGGTGAACACCGGGGAGCTGTTTTTT.

The gene calls are TRBV28 and TRBJ1-3; TRBD1 matches 7 bases. The CDR3 is 15 residues long. Germline V gene sequence: CDR1 MDHEN, CDR2 SYDVKM. With V trimmed by 4 bases and J by 0 bases, 3 bases remained unmatched. This CDR3 reads CASSSQGHSGNTIYF. CDR3 coding DNA: TGTGCCAGCAGTTCACAGGGGCACTCTGGAAACACCATATATTTT. Full variable domain (missing parts from reference TRBV28 and TRBJ1-3): DVKVTQSSRYLVKRTGEKVFLECVQDMDHENMFWYRQDPGLGLRLIYFSYDVKMKEKGDIPEGYSVSREKKERFSLILESASTNQTSMYLCASSSQGHSGNTIYFGEGSWLTVV.

V and J are TRBV6-5 and TRBJ1-2; D gene ambiguous. The germline V and J ends were trimmed by 6 bases and 0 bases, with 5 bases remaining between them. The CDR3 has 12 amino acids. Germline V gives CDR1 MNHEY, CDR2 SVGAGI. The CDR3 DNA reads TGTGCCAGCAGCGATACTAACTATGGCTACACCTTC. Protein sequence: CASSDTNYGYTF.

This clone was detected a few times. The chain has TRBV19 and TRBJ1-1, with D possibly matching TRBD1 (6 bases). The V end was cut by 9 bases, the J end by 3 bases, with 14 bases between. Germline-derived CDR1 and CDR2 are LNHDA and SQIVND (reference sequence). The CDR3 has 13 amino acids. CDR3 bases: TGTGCCAGCACTAGGACAGACCACACTGAAGCTTTCTTT. Translating gives CASTRTDHTEAFF.

This chain joins TRBV19 and TRBJ2-1; 8 bases map to TRBD1. Looked up from germline, CDR1 is LNHDA and CDR2 is SQIVND (reference sequence). The CDR3 has 14 amino acids. Losses at the gene ends were 4 bases for V and 3 bases for J; bases not matched to a gene: 2. CDR3 loop: CASSRTGLYNEQFF. CDR3 nucleotides: TGTGCCAGTAGTAGGACAGGGCTCTACAATGAGCAGTTCTTC.

The V and J genes are TRBV11-2 and TRBJ2-7; D call uncertain. CDR1 and CDR2 from the germline V gene are SGHAT and FQNNGV. Trimming shortened V by 6 bases and J by 2 bases, and 20 bases separated the two germline ends. The CDR3 runs to 16 residues. The CDR3 protein is CASRGIRASSTYEQYF. Here the CDR3 DNA reads TGTGCCAGCAGAGGTATTCGGGCGTCATCGACCTACGAGCAGTACTTC. Drawing the rest from reference TRBV11-2 and TRBJ2-7, the complete variable domain is EAGVAQSPRYKIIEKRQSVAFWCNPISGHATLYWYQQILGQGPKLLIQFQNNGVVDDSQLPKDRFSAERLKGVDSTLKIQPAKLEDSAVYLCASRGIRASSTYEQYFGPGTRLTVT.

This clone was recorded once. V usage is TRBV6-4 and J usage is TRBJ2-7; possible D gene TRBD2, 6 bases. V was clipped by 9 bases and J by 2 bases, with 11 bases between them. Germline loops: CDR1 MRHNA, CDR2 SNTAGT. The CDR3 runs to 12 residues. CDR3 in DNA: TGTGCCAGTACGGGACTGACCTACGAGCAGTACTTC. Its translation is CASTGLTYEQYF.